Following are 19 T cell receptor beta chains from one sample sequenced in a study of T cell clones after liver transplantation (dated by TCRdb to 2018 to 2020). Per the publication, the time point label means: pre-transplant. Library preparation was by the immunoSEQ multiplex PCR assay. Not all clones reach the TCRdb copy of this immuneACCESS table, which keeps in-frame sequences only. Checked studies attribute under half of the gap to unresolved V genes and leave the rest unexplained. The sample profile shows roughly 70,000 clones; 80% of them were found once. In total, the top ten clones hold about 0.63% of the sample. The source was CD4+ T cells from blood, collected before liver transplant. All receptors come from a human donor who received a liver transplant.

This clone was seen a single time. The rearrangement uses TRBV7-2 and TRBJ2-3, with unresolved D. The V end lost 0 bases, the J end lost 3 bases, and 16 bases lay between the germline ends. In germline, CDR1 is SGHTA, CDR2 FQGNSA. The CDR3 contains 17 residues. The CDR3 is CASSLALLGFGTDTQYF. The CDR3, as DNA: TGTGCCAGCAGCTTAGCGCTGTTAGGGTTTGGTACAGATACGCAGTATTTT.

This clone was seen once. As DNA, the CDR3 is TGCGCCAGCAGCCGTGGACTAGCGGGAGGCAATGAGCAGTTCTTC. Residues: CASSRGLAGGNEQFF. The chain recombines TRBV5-1 with TRBJ2-1; 14 bases line up with TRBD2. The CDR3 contains 15 residues. In germline, CDR1 is SGHRS, CDR2 YFSETQ. With 4 bases clipped from V and 6 bases from J, the junction kept 3 bases outside the gene matches. The whole variable domain, remainder taken from reference TRBV5-1 and TRBJ2-1, is KAGVTQTPRYLIKTRGQQVTLSCSPISGHRSVSWYQQTPGQGLQFLFEYFSETQRNKGNFPGRFSGRQFSNSRSEMNVSTLELGDSALYLCASSRGLAGGNEQFFGPGTRLTVL.

The CDR3 region has the DNA TGTGCCAGCGTCGAGGGAGGGGGTGGAGAGACCCAGTACTTC. Its protein product is CASVEGGGGETQYF. The chain links TRBV2 to TRBJ2-5; possibly TRBD2 for D (7 bases). Trimming removed 8 bases from V and 4 bases from J, with 17 bases in between. Germline CDR1 SNHLY, CDR2 FYNNEI. This CDR3 is built from 14 residues.

This chain joins TRBV18 and TRBJ1-1, with D hard to call. V was clipped by 0 bases and J by 3 bases, with 5 bases between them. CDR3 length equals 13 residues. The V gene's germline CDR1 is KGHSH and CDR2 LQKENI. Written as DNA, the CDR3 is TGTGCCAGCTCACCACCGGGCGACACTGAAGCTTTCTTT. This sequence encodes CASSPPGDTEAFF.

The chain has TRBV28 and TRBJ2-6; a possible D gene is TRBD2 (5 bases). Germline values: CDR1 MDHEN, CDR2 SYDVKM. The CDR3 loop spans 15 amino acids. The V end lost 2 bases, the J end lost 2 bases, and 7 bases lay between the germline ends. CDR3 DNA sequence: TGTGCCAGCAGTTTAGCGAGGGCTGGGGCCAACGTCCTGACTTTC. Its protein product is CASSLARAGANVLTF.

V usage is TRBV7-6 and J usage is TRBJ1-5, with D possibly being TRBD1 (5 bases). The germline CDR1 and CDR2 sequences are SGHVS and FNYEAQ. The CDR3 sequence is 13 residues long. Trimming took 5 bases from V and 4 from J, leaving 9 bases between them. CDR3 DNA sequence: TGTGCCAGCAGCCAACAGGAGAATCAGCCCCAGCATTTT. Encoded protein: CASSQQENQPQHF.

The chain joins TRBV7-2 to TRBJ2-2; tentatively, D is TRBD1 (5 bases). CDR1 SGHTA and CDR2 FQGNSA come from the germline V gene. Trimming pared 2 bases from V and 3 bases from J, leaving 10 bases between. This CDR3 spans 15 amino acids. CDR3 nucleotide sequence: TGTGCCAGCAGCTTACCCACACAGGACACCGGGGAGCTGTTTTTT. Its protein product is CASSLPTQDTGELFF.

This rearrangement joins TRBV4-2 to TRBJ1-3, with D unclear. The CDR3 extends over 15 amino acids. Germline V CDR1 and CDR2: LGHNA, YNFKEQ. V lost 2 bases and J 0 bases, leaving 8 bases between the germline ends. The CDR3 sequence: CASSQTPGSGNTIYF. In nucleotides, the CDR3 is TGTGCCAGCAGCCAAACCCCCGGCTCTGGAAACACCATATATTTT.

The V and J genes are TRBV28 and TRBJ1-4; D perhaps matches TRBD1 (5 bases). Germline V gene lookup returns CDR1 MDHEN and CDR2 SYDVKM. V lost 7 bases, J lost 6 bases, and 24 bases lay in between. This CDR3 has 17 amino acids. CDR3 sequence reads: CASNAPSSGLGHEKLFF. Written as DNA, the CDR3 is TGTGCCAGCAATGCTCCCTCCTCAGGGCTGGGCCATGAAAAACTGTTTTTT.

V usage is TRBV19 and J usage is TRBJ1-2; D not resolved. The germline gives CDR1 LNHDA, CDR2 SQIVND (reference sequence). V was cut by 8 bases and J by 4 bases, with 8 bases left in between. The CDR3 is 11 amino acids. The CDR3 sequence is CASGQGYGYTF. CDR3 DNA sequence: TGTGCCAGTGGTCAAGGCTATGGCTACACCTTC.

This clone occurred a few times. This rearrangement joins TRBV7-9 to TRBJ2-2; 11 positions match TRBD2. Trimming took 5 bases from V and 4 from J; bases not matched to a gene: 6. CDR3 length: 16 amino acids. Germline assignment: CDR1 SEHNR and CDR2 FQNEAQ (reference sequence). This CDR3 reads CASSTQLAGVTGELFF. The CDR3 coding sequence is TGTGCCAGCAGCACCCAACTAGCGGGAGTCACCGGGGAGCTGTTTTTT.

The gene calls are TRBV6-4 and TRBJ2-3; TRBD2 matches 10 bases. CDR1 MRHNA and CDR2 SNTAGT come from the germline V gene. The CDR3 contains 14 residues. With V trimmed by 3 bases and J by 5 bases, 2 bases remained unmatched. This chain's CDR3 is CASSEVAGGDTQYF. The CDR3, as DNA: TGTGCCAGCAGTGAAGTAGCGGGGGGAGATACGCAGTATTTT.

The chain recombines TRBV6-1 with TRBJ1-1; weak D call: TRBD1 (6 bases). Germline V gives CDR1 MNHNS, CDR2 SASEGT. This CDR3 spans 14 amino acids. V was pared by 6 bases and J by 5 bases, with 16 bases between. In DNA form, the CDR3 reads TGTGCCAGCAGGGACAGCTCCGTCGGGACTGAAGCTTTCTTT. It yields the protein CASRDSSVGTEAFF.

The CDR3 sequence: CAISTTGDNQPQHF. The DNA of the CDR3 is TGTGCCATCAGTACGACAGGGGACAATCAGCCCCAGCATTTT. The chain carries TRBV10-3 and TRBJ1-5; 8 positions match TRBD1. The V and J ends lost 5 bases and 3 bases, in that order; junction bases with no gene match: 3. This CDR3 contains 14 residues. Looked up from germline, CDR1 is ENHRY and CDR2 is SYGVKD.

This clone has only one observation. The CDR3 reads CASRTSGQSYSGANVLTF. CDR3 sequence (DNA): TGTGCCAGCAGGACATCAGGACAGTCTTACTCTGGGGCCAACGTCCTGACTTTC. The chain combines TRBV28 with TRBJ2-6, with D tentatively TRBD1 (6 bases). The CDR3 spans 18 residues. Germline V gives CDR1 MDHEN, CDR2 SYDVKM. The V gene lost 6 bases and the J gene lost 0 bases, with 18 bases spanning the gap.

The rearrangement links TRBV5-4 to TRBJ2-7, with D tentatively TRBD2 (5 bases). CDR3 size: 14 residues. V lost 3 bases and J lost 7, with 17 bases in between. Per the germline V gene, CDR1 is SGHNT and CDR2 is YYREEE (reference sequence). This CDR3 is CASSYWASTGEQYF. The CDR3 DNA follows: TGTGCCAGCAGCTATTGGGCTTCCACGGGGGAGCAGTACTTC.

This clone was recorded a few times. This rearrangement joins TRBV11-2 to TRBJ2-2; 12 positions agree with TRBD2. Germline V gene data show CDR1 as SGHAT and CDR2 as FQNNGV. The CDR3 runs to 17 residues. With 4 bases clipped from V and 2 bases from J, the junction kept 5 bases outside the gene matches. The CDR3 sequence: CASSSLAGGGNTGELFF. In DNA form, the CDR3 reads TGTGCCAGCAGCTCGCTAGCGGGAGGGGGAAACACCGGGGAGCTGTTTTTT.

The table lists this clone with a few counts. The gene calls are TRBV27 and TRBJ2-7; the D gene is possibly TRBD2 (6 bases). CDR1 is MNHEY and CDR2 is SMNVEV in the germline V gene (reference sequence). Trimming shortened V by 2 bases and J by 4 bases, and 15 bases separated the two germline ends. This CDR3 region has 15 residues. The CDR3: CASSLKWTGEYEQYF. In nucleotides, the CDR3 is TGTGCCAGCAGTTTAAAGTGGACGGGAGAGTACGAGCAGTACTTC.

The V call is TRBV14, the J call TRBJ2-1, with TRBD2 matching 9 bases. Germline V gene sequence: CDR1 SGHDN, CDR2 FVKESK. The CDR3 has 14 amino acids. Losses at the gene ends were 2 bases for V and 4 bases for J; bases not matched to a gene: 0. CDR3 nucleotide sequence: TGTGCCAGCAGCCAACTAGCGGGATACAATGAGCAGTTCTTC. This translates into CASSQLAGYNEQFF.